Presented here are 4 T cell receptor beta chains from one specimen sequenced in a study of T cell clonality in common variable immunodeficiency. The repertoire was sequenced with immunoSEQ multiplex PCR; TCRdb's copy has only in-frame clones and lacks some. The sample presents 35,000 or so clones, none singletons. Findings and limits, study-wide: Reportedly, TCR beta sequences from common variable immunodeficiency showed fewer deletions and N-nucleotide insertions.

Antigens of these TCRs are unknown. The material sequenced was peripheral blood mononuclear cells. These receptors all stem from a human donor with common variable immunodeficiency.

This clone has ten or more counts. The read terminates 3 residues before the CDR3 end, so the remaining end is supplied by the germline J gene. The chain recombines TRBV5-1 with TRBJ2-7; 8 positions match TRBD2. CDR3 length: 16 residues. After removal of 5 bases from V and 0 bases from J, the junction contained 10 bases not matched to a gene. CDR1 and CDR2 (germline): SGHRS, YFSETQ. The CDR3 sequence: CASRSKAGGPSYEQYF. The CDR3 DNA, read in part, is TGCGCCAGCAGGTCCAAGGCGGGGGGCCCCTCCTACGAG.

Remarks on this clone: With the read ending 3 residues before the CDR3 end, the germline J gene is used to fill in that end. The genes are TRBV7-9 and TRBJ1-4, with 7 bases that match TRBD1. J was trimmed by 2 bases and V by 5 bases; bases with no gene match: 5. CDR1 is SEHNR and CDR2 is FQNEAQ in the germline V gene (reference sequence). This CDR3 is 15 amino acids long. CDR3 loop: CASSQGVSTNEKLFF. CDR3 DNA, as far as it was read: TGTGCCAGCAGCCAGGGGGTATCCACTAATGAAAAA. Full variable domain (remainder filled in from reference TRBV7-9 and TRBJ1-4): DTGVSQNPRHKITKRGQNVTFRCDPISEHNRLYWYRQTLGQGPEFLTYFQNEAQLEKSRLLSDRFSAERPKGSFSTLEIQRTEQGDSAMYLCASSQGVSTNEKLFFGSGTQLSVL.

Many counts were recorded for this clone. The CDR3 end is not reached by the read, which stops 3 residues before it; the germline J gene fills it in. This chain joins TRBV6-4 and TRBJ2-7; 11 bases are shared with TRBD1. The germline V gene encodes CDR1 MRHNA and CDR2 SNTAGT. The V segment lost 0 bases and the J segment 2 bases; nucleotides outside the gene matches: 6. The CDR3 extends over 17 amino acids. Partial CDR3 DNA: TGTGCCAGCAGTGACTCAACGGGACAGGGGGACCCCTACGAG. Protein: CASSDSTGQGDPYE. The entire CDR3 sequence reads CASSDSTGQGDPYEQYF.

This clone has more than one count but fewer than ten. The DNA ends 3 residues before the CDR3 does, and the rest of the CDR3 is filled in from the germline J gene. This chain links TRBV20-1 with TRBJ1-2, with 8 bases lining up with TRBD1. The ends lost 5 bases at V and 4 bases at J; junction bases unmatched: 3. The CDR3 is 12 residues long. The germline V gene has CDR1 DFQATT and CDR2 SNEGSKA (reference sequence). The covered CDR3 bases are TGCAGTGCTTGGACAGGGACCTATGGC. This sequence encodes CSAWTGTYG. The complete CDR3 sequence is CSAWTGTYGYTF.